This T cell receptor beta chain emerged from a study of CXCR3-negative and CXCR3-positive naive CD8 T cells. About the research overall: Per-library TRB read counts averaged about 1.5 +/- 0.3 million, adding up to around 130 million in total.

CDR1 and CDR2 from the germline V gene are LGHDT and YNNKEL (reference sequence). This CDR3 is 14 amino acids long. Definition of naive CD8+ T cells rested on a CD45RO-CCR7+CD27+CD95- profile. Details on this clonotype: No antigen is known for it.

TRB cDNA was prepared as libraries by UMI-labeled 5' RACE. One entry per CDR3 protein, without DNA, is what TCRdb gives after re-calling the 5' RACE reads. This sample carries approximately 120,000 distinct CDR3 sequences, with about 0.35% going to the ten biggest clones. Study-wide findings and caveats: Both naive subsets had comparably high diversity; memory CD8+ cells much lower. TRB CDR3s of CXCR3-positive naive cells were more hydrophobic than those of CXCR3-negative naive cells.

The chain combines TRBV3-1 with TRBJ1-2; the TCRdb call, TRBD1, lacks DNA for checking. This receptor was taken from a human donor in good health. Some clones in this sample may be carry-over from other donors' samples. Sequences were obtained from naive CXCR3+ CD8+ T cells from blood. Indicated subset: CD45RO-CCR7+CD27+CD95- naive CD8+ T cells expressing CXCR3 (TNR3+). The CDR3: CASRHPGQGNGYTF.